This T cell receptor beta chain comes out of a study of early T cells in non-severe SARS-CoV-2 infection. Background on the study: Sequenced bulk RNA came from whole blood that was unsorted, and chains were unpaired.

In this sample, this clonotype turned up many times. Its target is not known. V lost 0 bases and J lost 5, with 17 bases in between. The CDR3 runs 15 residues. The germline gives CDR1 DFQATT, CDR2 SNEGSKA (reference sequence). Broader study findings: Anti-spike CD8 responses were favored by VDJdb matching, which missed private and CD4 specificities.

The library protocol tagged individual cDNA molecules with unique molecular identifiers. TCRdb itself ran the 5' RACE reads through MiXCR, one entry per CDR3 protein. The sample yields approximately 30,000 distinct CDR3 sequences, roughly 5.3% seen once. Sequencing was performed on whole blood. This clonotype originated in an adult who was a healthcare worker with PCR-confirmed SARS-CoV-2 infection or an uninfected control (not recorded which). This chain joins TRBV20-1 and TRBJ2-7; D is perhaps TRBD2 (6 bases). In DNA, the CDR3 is TGCAGTGCTAGAGATAGGTCAGCGGGTATAAACGAGCAGTACTTC. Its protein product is CSARDRSAGINEQYF.